The clone carrying this T cell receptor (beta chain) was observed many times. Its antigen is as yet unknown. The limits of the CDR3 on the DNA are not certain, so only TCRdb's listed CDR3 is given. Quantitative 5'-RACE with molecular barcodes was used to make the TCR beta libraries. One entry per CDR3 protein, called by TCRdb with MiXCR from the 5' RACE reads. Altogether about 39,000 distinct CDR3 sequences are present, under 4.5% being singletons, with the ten largest covering roughly 4.2%. This sample is drawn from a study of CD8 T cells in ankylosing spondylitis. The CDR3 totals 14 residues, both ends included. Germline V CDR1 and CDR2: SGDLS, YYNGEE. Findings and caveats of the study: The study identified a TCR beta motif of several highly homologous variants that appeared characteristic of ankylosing spondylitis blood. Earlier studies detected some motif variants in reactive arthritis synovial fluid and blood. According to the report, clones linked to the disease were significantly enriched in matched synovial fluid samples taken from ankylosing spondylitis patients.

The J gene is TRBJ1-1, the V gene TRBV9; the D segment call TRBD1 is taken from the table without a DNA check. Material for sequencing was blood, either unsorted or a sorted T cell fraction (not recorded which). This receptor was taken from a female donor with ankylosing spondylitis or in good health (not recorded which). The CDR3 sequence: CASSVVGQGAKLNF.